A single sample gave rise to the 31 T cell receptor beta chains below, sequenced in a study of CD8+ T cells in alopecia areata. TCR sequencing used cDNA made by reverse transcription of extracted RNA. The data were produced by immunoSEQ multiplex PCR, yet TCRdb's version contains in-frame clones alone and is incomplete. Listed for the sample are around 290,000 clones, none seen a single time. On the basis of CD4, CD8alpha, NKG2D, NKG2ACE and other markers, pooled cutaneous lymph node cells were sorted. Sequencing used CD4+ T cells sorted from a lymph node. The receptors stem from a C3H/HeJ mouse with alopecia areata. The mice in this strain carry MHC haplotype H2-k.

Comments on this clone: The genes are named according to mouse. The CDR3 extends 4 residues past the end of the read, so its final part is completed from the germline J gene. V usage is TRBV13-1 and J usage is TRBJ2-3; TRBD2 aligns across 10 bases. Germline CDR1 and CDR2: NSHNY and SYGAGN. After removal of 5 bases from V and 0 bases from J, the junction contained 3 bases not matched to a gene. CDR3 length: 15 amino acids. The CDR3 reads CASRPLGGSAETLYF. CDR3 DNA, as far as it was read: TGTGCCAGCAGACCACTGGGGGGGAGTGCAGAA.

This clone was detected a few times. Mouse names are used for the genes. The DNA ends 4 residues before the CDR3 does, and the rest of the CDR3 is filled in from the germline J gene. The gene calls are TRBV19 and TRBJ2-7; TRBD1 aligns across 7 bases. Germline V gene sequence: CDR1 FNHDT, CDR2 SITEND (reference sequence). The CDR3 covers 14 residues. V gave up 4 bases and J gave up 0 bases; unmatched junction bases: 4. CDR3 region: CASSVRDSSYEQYF. The part of the CDR3 DNA that was read is TGTGCCAGCAGTGTCCGGGACAGCTCCTAT.

This clone has just a few counts. Gene and germline names: mouse. CDR3 sequence: CASSQALGSSYEQYF. The sequenced part of the CDR3 DNA is TGTGCCAGCAGCCAGGCTCTGGGGAGCTCCTAT. The chain employs TRBV5 and TRBJ2-7, with a possible D match to TRBD2 (6 bases). Sequencing ends 4 residues short of the CDR3 end; the germline J gene provides the rest. V lost 3 bases, J lost 0 bases, and 12 bases lay in between. CDR1 is LGHNA and CDR2 is YNLKQL in the germline V gene (reference sequence). The CDR3 extends over 15 amino acids.

On this clone itself: Gene names are the mouse ones. The CDR3 end lies 4 residues beyond the end of the read and is filled in from the germline J gene. Other nucleotide sequences in the sample specify the same CDR3. The chain is built from TRBV13-1 and TRBJ1-1; 8 nucleotides match TRBD1. The germline V gene has CDR1 NSHNY and CDR2 SYGAGN. The length of the CDR3 is 15 residues. V was clipped by 0 bases and J by 1 base; unmatched bases: 2. The CDR3 sequence is CASSDAGTGNTEVFF. Incomplete CDR3 DNA: TGTGCCAGCAGTGATGCAGGGACAGGAAACACA.

In its sample, this clone was seen a few times. A much larger clone sits a single nucleotide away, making a read error possible. The gene symbols are mouse symbols. CDR3 residues: CASSPGHYEQYF. The sequenced part of the CDR3 DNA is TGTGCCAGCAGCCCGGGACACTAT. The rearrangement links TRBV14 to TRBJ2-7; weak D call: TRBD1 (6 bases). The read is 4 residues too short to cover the CDR3 end, so that end is filled in from the germline J gene. V was trimmed by 5 bases and J by 3 bases, leaving 9 bases between them. The germline gives CDR1 SGHDT, CDR2 FRDEAV. The CDR3 length is 12 residues.

This clone was counted between two and nine times. Gene and germline names: mouse. Read data end 4 residues before the CDR3 end; the end is taken from the germline J gene. The rearrangement joins TRBV19 to TRBJ2-1, with 11 bases lining up with TRBD1. The junction had 7 bases not matched to a gene; V was cut back by 5 bases and J by 3 bases. The germline CDR1 and CDR2 sequences are FNHDT and SITEND (reference sequence). The CDR3 totals 16 residues. The part of the CDR3 DNA that was read is TGTGCCAGCAGCCCCCCGGGACAGGGGGGCTATGCT. Protein: CASSPPGQGGYA. The complete CDR3 protein is CASSPPGQGGYAEQFF.

Details on this clone: Genes and germline are mouse. The read gets to within 4 residues of the CDR3 end, and the germline J gene fills in the rest. The chain recombines TRBV19 with TRBJ2-1; D may be TRBD1 (7 bases). The length of the CDR3 is 15 residues. Between the trimmed V and J ends, which lost 0 bases and 4 bases, there was a span of 11 bases. The V gene's germline CDR1 is FNHDT and CDR2 SITEND (reference sequence). CDR3 sequence: CASSIEGGAYAEQFF. The part of the CDR3 DNA that was read is TGTGCCAGCAGTATAGAAGGGGGCGCTTATGCT. The full variable domain, with the rest looked up from reference TRBV19 and TRBJ2-1, is GGIITQTPKFLIGQEGQKLTLKCQQNFNHDTMYWYRQDSGKGLRLIYYSITENDLQKGDLSEGYDASREKKSSFSLTVTSAQKNEMAVFLCASSIEGGAYAEQFFGPGTRLTVL.

This clone occurred a few times. Mouse germline and gene names are used. The read terminates 4 residues before the CDR3 end, so the remaining end is supplied by the germline J gene. The same CDR3 can be traced to other DNA sequences in this sample. The chain joins TRBV13-3 to TRBJ2-3, with 8 nucleotides matching TRBD1. Germline CDR1 and CDR2: NNHDY and SYVADS. The CDR3 spans 15 residues. V lost 5 bases to trimming and J lost 0 bases; unmatched junction nucleotides: 5. The CDR3 is CASSPQGASAETLYF. CDR3 DNA, as far as it was read: TGTGCCAGCAGCCCTCAGGGGGCTAGTGCAGAA.

This clone was recorded a few times. Gene names follow the mouse nomenclature. Read data end 4 residues before the CDR3 end; the end is taken from the germline J gene. This chain connects TRBV1 to TRBJ2-4, with 7 nucleotides matching TRBD2. J lost 0 bases, V lost 2 bases, and 2 bases had no gene match. This CDR3 has 15 residues. Germline loops: CDR1 NSQYPW, CDR2 LRSPGD (reference sequence). The CDR3 here is CTCSANWGSQNTLYF. The CDR3 DNA, read in part, is TGCACCTGCAGTGCAAACTGGGGTAGTCAAAAC.

This clone was seen a few times. Gene names are the mouse ones. Sequencing ends 4 residues short of the CDR3 end; the germline J gene provides the rest. The same CDR3 can be traced to other DNA sequences in this sample. This sequence joins TRBV14 and TRBJ2-3, with D hard to call. CDR3 length: 14 residues. The germline V and J ends were trimmed by 4 bases and 0 bases, with 9 bases remaining between them. Germline CDR1 is SGHDT and CDR2 is FRDEAV. The CDR3: CASSLDNSAETLYF. Incomplete CDR3 DNA: TGTGCCAGCAGTCTCGACAATAGTGCAGAA.

A few counts support this clone. Genes and germline are mouse. The read ends 4 residues early relative to the CDR3; the germline J gene fills the gap. The V and J genes are TRBV19 and TRBJ1-2; D remains ambiguous. The CDR3 consists of 14 residues. CDR1 FNHDT and CDR2 SITEND come from the germline V gene (reference sequence). The covered CDR3 bases are TGTGCCAGCAGTATCAAAGACTGGGGTGGC. Its translation is CASSIKDWGG. The complete CDR3 protein is CASSIKDWGGDYTF.

For this clone: The listed genes are named as in mouse. With the read ending 4 residues before the CDR3 end, the germline J gene is used to fill in that end. At the DNA level, this CDR3 is encoded by other sequences in the same sample as well. The V call is TRBV13-1, the J call TRBJ2-2; 10 nucleotides match TRBD1. The germline gives CDR1 NSHNY, CDR2 SYGAGN. The CDR3 runs 16 residues. Trimming took 3 bases from V and 0 from J; bases not matched to a gene: 2. CDR3 residues: CASSGTGGANTGQLYF. CDR3 bases read: TGTGCCAGCAGTGGGACAGGGGGGGCAAACACCGGG.

A note on this clone: The DNA is omitted, as the CDR3 cannot be located on it reliably, and the CDR3 follows TCRdb's listing. Gene names are the mouse ones. This chain uses TRBV23 with TRBJ2-1; the table calls TRBD1, which could not be checked here. The CDR3 is 14 residues long, ends included. Germline V gene data show CDR1 as KGHTA and CDR2 as FQNQQP. The CDR3 here is CAPAVRTGYPEQFF.

A word on this clone: Germline and genes: mouse. The CDR3 end falls 4 residues outside the read, so it is completed with the germline J gene. This sample includes further DNA sequences coding for the same CDR3. The gene calls are TRBV13-3 and TRBJ2-7; no clear D. Germline V gene lookup returns CDR1 NNHDY and CDR2 SYVADS. With 0 bases removed from V and 0 bases from J, the gap between germline ends came to 7 bases. The CDR3 is 14 amino acids. This CDR3 reads CASSDGRSSYEQYF. The CDR3 bases that were read are TGTGCCAGCAGTGATGGCAGGAGCTCCTAT.

This clone was counted many times. Genes here carry mouse names. The DNA ends 4 residues before the CDR3 does, and the rest of the CDR3 is filled in from the germline J gene. The chain is built from TRBV17 and TRBJ2-4; D remains ambiguous. In germline, CDR1 is MNHDT, CDR2 YYDKIL. The CDR3 is 12 amino acids. CDR3 DNA (partial): TGTGCTAGCAGTAGACGACTTAAC. Protein: CASSRRLN. The whole CDR3 is CASSRRLNTLYF.

This clone appeared a few times. Mouse names are used for the genes. The read ends 3 residues shy of where the CDR3 ends; the end is completed using the germline J gene. The J gene is TRBJ1-6, the V gene TRBV3, with TRBD1 matching over 7 bases. TRBJ1-6 qualifies as an ORF whose function is uncertain. The CDR3 extends over 16 amino acids. V shed 5 bases and J 0 bases; nucleotides not matched to a gene: 4. From germline, CDR1 is SNHLY and CDR2 FYNGKV (reference sequence). The CDR3 sequence is CASSQGDNSYNSPLYF. The DNA read from the CDR3 is TGTGCCAGCAGCCAGGGGGACAATTCCTATAATTCGCCC.

A few counts support this clone. Gene names follow the mouse nomenclature. The CDR3 extends 4 residues past the end of the read, so its final part is completed from the germline J gene. The genes are TRBV1 and TRBJ2-5; a weak D match, TRBD1 (6 bases). CDR1 is NSQYPW, CDR2 LRSPGD, per germline (reference sequence). The CDR3 runs to 16 residues. Trimming removed 0 bases at V and 2 bases at J, with 12 bases between. CDR3 loop: CTCSADRTAIQDTQYF. The CDR3 DNA, read in part, is TGCACCTGCAGTGCAGATCGGACAGCGATCCAAGAC.

In its sample, this clone was seen a few times. Genes and germline come from the mouse. The observed sequence ends 4 residues before the CDR3 terminus, with the missing tail filled in from the germline J gene. Other DNA sequences within the sample encode an identical CDR3. The rearrangement joins TRBV13-1 to TRBJ1-2, with 8 bases aligning to TRBD1. V gave up 3 bases and J gave up 0 bases; unmatched junction bases: 4. CDR3 length: 15 residues. Germline V CDR1 and CDR2: NSHNY, SYGAGN. CDR3 bases read: TGTGCCAGCAGTGCCCCGGGACAGGCAAACTCC. Translating gives CASSAPGQANS. The entire CDR3 protein reads CASSAPGQANSDYTF.

This clone occurred many times. Gene names are the mouse ones. In the same sample, other DNA sequences code for this CDR3. CDR3 DNA (partial): TGTGCTAGCAGTCAGGGAGCAAACACCGGG. It translates to CASSQGANTG. The whole CDR3 sequence reads CASSQGANTGQLYF. V and J are TRBV17 and TRBJ2-2; tentative D call: TRBD1 (5 bases). With the read ending 4 residues before the CDR3 end, the germline J gene is used to fill in that end. V was pared by 5 bases and J by 0 bases, with 7 bases between. The length of the CDR3 is 14 residues. Germline CDR1 and CDR2: MNHDT and YYDKIL.

This clone was seen more than once but under ten times. The genes are named according to mouse. Coverage ceases 4 residues before the CDR3 finishes, and the germline J gene fills in the end. The chain combines TRBV19 with TRBJ2-3; TRBD2 aligns across 7 bases. CDR1 FNHDT and CDR2 SITEND come from the germline V gene (reference sequence). The CDR3 spans 15 residues. The ends lost 5 bases at V and 0 bases at J; junction bases unmatched: 6. The DNA read from the CDR3 is TGTGCCAGCAGCCAGAACTGGGGTAGTGCAGAA. Its translation is CASSQNWGSAE. The full CDR3 protein reads CASSQNWGSAETLYF.

This clone was seen more than once but under ten times. Germline and genes here are mouse. Coverage ceases 4 residues before the CDR3 finishes, and the germline J gene fills in the end. This chain uses TRBV5 with TRBJ2-1; TRBD2 matches at 7 bases. With V trimmed by 2 bases and J by 0 bases, 7 bases remained unmatched. The CDR3 totals 17 residues. Germline V gene sequence: CDR1 LGHNA, CDR2 YNLKQL (reference sequence). The DNA read from the CDR3 is TGTGCCAGCAGCCAATGGCTGGGGGAGTCTAACTATGCT. Its translation: CASSQWLGESNYA. The whole CDR3 reads CASSQWLGESNYAEQFF.

The sample holds a few counts of this clone. Gene names and germline refer to mouse. The CDR3 end lies 4 residues beyond the end of the read and is filled in from the germline J gene. The chain employs TRBV5 and TRBJ2-3, with 7 bases that match TRBD2. CDR1 and CDR2 from the germline V gene are LGHNA and YNLKQL (reference sequence). The CDR3 length is 18 residues. The trim removed 1 base at V and 1 base at J, leaving 11 bases unmatched. Here the CDR3 reads CASSQVLGGRGGAETLYF. The CDR3 bases that were read are TGTGCCAGCAGCCAAGTGTTGGGGGGAAGAGGGGGTGCAGAA.

With regard to this clone: Gene names refer to mouse genes. The observed sequence ends 4 residues before the CDR3 terminus, with the missing tail filled in from the germline J gene. This CDR3 is also generated by other DNA sequences in the sample. The chain has TRBV13-2 and TRBJ1-1, with D possibly being TRBD1 (6 bases). Trimming took 5 bases from V and 0 from J, leaving 8 bases between them. From germline, CDR1 is NNHNN and CDR2 SYGAGS (reference sequence). The CDR3 covers 13 residues. The DNA read from the CDR3 is TGTGCCAGCGGGGACAGTGCAAACACA. It encodes CASGDSANT. The CDR3 as a whole reads CASGDSANTEVFF.

There are a few counts of this clone. Any gene name here is a mouse gene name. The sequence runs out 4 residues before the end of the CDR3; the remainder is reconstructed from the germline J gene. This sample includes further DNA sequences coding for the same CDR3. This chain connects TRBV1 to TRBJ2-2; the match to TRBD1 covers 9 bases. Germline CDR1 and CDR2: NSQYPW and LRSPGD (reference sequence). The junction had 2 bases not matched to a gene; V was cut back by 6 bases and J by 3 bases. The CDR3 sequence is 14 residues long. CDR3 bases read: TGCACCTGCAGGAGACAGGGGGACACCGGG. It is translated as CTCRRQGDTG. In full, the CDR3 reads CTCRRQGDTGQLYF.

This clone was seen only a few times. Germline and genes here are mouse. The read is 4 residues too short to cover the CDR3 end, so that end is filled in from the germline J gene. Other DNA variants within this sample encode the same CDR3. The J gene is TRBJ2-1, the V gene TRBV13-2; 10 nucleotides align to TRBD1. From germline, CDR1 is NNHNN and CDR2 SYGAGS (reference sequence). V trimming: 5 bases; J trimming: 1 base; junction bases outside the gene matches: 0. This CDR3 region has 14 residues. CDR3 DNA, as far as it was read: TGTGCCAGCGGGGACAGGGGGAACTATGCT. Translating gives CASGDRGNYA. The CDR3 in full is CASGDRGNYAEQFF.

This clone has only a few counts. Gene names and germline match the mouse. The read halts 4 residues ahead of the CDR3 end, with the missing end drawn from the germline J gene. The chain carries TRBV17 and TRBJ2-1; 9 nucleotides align to TRBD1. Germline trimming cut 1 base from V and 6 bases from J; bases unmatched to any gene: 1. In germline, CDR1 is MNHDT, CDR2 YYDKIL. The CDR3 spans 14 residues. The sequenced CDR3 bases are TGTGCTAGCAGTAGAGGGACAGGGGCTGCT. Translating it yields CASSRGTGAA. The full CDR3 reads CASSRGTGAAEQFF.

To note about this clone: Gene names and germline match the mouse. From the germline J gene comes the end of the CDR3, since the read stops 4 residues before it. Other nucleotide sequences from this sample produce the same CDR3. The chain carries TRBV13-1 and TRBJ1-2, with TRBD1 identical over 8 bases. The length of the CDR3 is 14 residues. V lost 3 bases and J lost 4; bases outside the gene matches: 5. Germline V CDR1 and CDR2: NSHNY, SYGAGN. CDR3 DNA (partial): TGTGCCAGCAGTGCCGGACAGGGCGCCTCC. It specifies CASSAGQGAS. The full-length CDR3 reads as CASSAGQGASDYTF.

This clone was picked up a small number of times. The germline and genes are mouse ones. The CDR3 goes on 4 residues after the read ends, and that part is filled in from the germline J gene. The gene calls are TRBV5 and TRBJ2-3, with 10 bases identical to TRBD1. With 3 bases clipped from V and 0 bases from J, the junction kept 6 bases outside the gene matches. The CDR3 length is 17 residues. Germline values: CDR1 LGHNA, CDR2 YNLKQL (reference sequence). This CDR3 reads CASSHPRDRGSAETLYF. The DNA read from the CDR3 is TGTGCCAGCAGCCATCCCCGGGACAGGGGTAGTGCAGAA.

This clone was observed a handful of times. All gene names here are mouse names. The missing CDR3 end, 4 residues past where the read stops, is filled in from the germline J gene. The identical CDR3 is also encoded by other nucleotide sequences in the sample. This chain joins TRBV13-1 and TRBJ2-7; no firm D call. The CDR3 is made up of 12 amino acids. The germline gives CDR1 NSHNY, CDR2 SYGAGN. V gave up 2 bases and J gave up 3 bases, with 6 bases separating them. The DNA read from the CDR3 is TGTGCCAGCAGTGACCCTAACTAT. This sequence encodes CASSDPNY. The CDR3 as a whole reads CASSDPNYEQYF.

In this sample, this clone turned up a few times. Gene names denote mouse genes. CDR3 bases read: TGTGCCAGCAGTATATGGCAGGGGGCAGGGGTTGCT. Translation gives CASSIWQGAGVA. The full CDR3 reads CASSIWQGAGVAEQFF. J is TRBJ2-1 and V is TRBV19; 8 positions match TRBD1. The read ends 4 residues shy of where the CDR3 ends; the end is completed using the germline J gene. Germline CDR1 FNHDT, CDR2 SITEND (reference sequence). With V trimmed by 1 base and J by 6 bases, 9 bases remained unmatched. The CDR3 is 16 amino acids.

A remark on this clone: Genes and germline are mouse. The read comes to an end 4 residues before the CDR3 does, leaving the germline J gene to fill in the end. The chain joins TRBV13-3 to TRBJ2-2; 10 nucleotides align to TRBD2. The ends lost 1 base at V and 0 bases at J; junction bases unmatched: 6. The CDR3 runs to 18 residues. Germline V gene data show CDR1 as NNHDY and CDR2 as SYVADS. The CDR3 here is CASSDLRLGGSNTGQLYF. The CDR3 DNA, read in part, is TGTGCCAGCAGTGATCTCCGACTGGGGGGATCAAACACCGGG. The whole variable domain, remainder taken from reference TRBV13-3 and TRBJ2-2, is EAAVTQSPRSKVAVTGGKVTLSCHQTNNHDYMYWYRQDTGHGLRLIHYSYVADSTEKGDIPDGYKASRPSQENFSLILELASLSQTAVYFCASSDLRLGGSNTGQLYFGEGSKLTVL.